Shown below are 3 T cell receptor beta chains from a single sample sequenced in a study of CD8+CD57+ T cells in acquired aplastic anemia. TCR beta VDJ and CDR3 were profiled, and genomic DNA was the template. TCRdb re-derived calls from the reads in MiXCR, one entry per CDR3 protein. The sample shows 400,000 to 450,000 distinct CDR3 sequences, around 68% of them seen only once. Source material: sorted CD4+, CD8+, or CD8+CD57+ T cells (not recorded which) from PBMCs. The receptors stem from a human donor in good health, serving as a control.

There are a few counts of this clonotype. V gene TRBV14 combines with J gene TRBJ2-2; D may be TRBD1 or TRBD2 (5 bases each). The CDR3 has 14 amino acids. Germline V gene data show CDR1 as SGHDN and CDR2 as FVKESK. Trimming pared 1 base from V and 4 bases from J, leaving 7 bases between. The CDR3: CASSQARGTGELFF. CDR3 bases: TGTGCCAGCAGCCAAGCGAGGGGCACCGGGGAGCTGTTTTTT.

The V gene is TRBV5-6, the J gene TRBJ2-3; no definite D call. The CDR3 spans 12 residues. Per the germline V gene, CDR1 is SGHDT and CDR2 is YYEEEE. Trimming cost V 2 bases and J 10 bases, with 11 bases left between them. In DNA, the CDR3 is TGTGCCAGCAGCTTTGGCACGATGGCGCAGTATTTT. Translating it yields CASSFGTMAQYF.

The chain couples TRBV6-5 to TRBJ1-1; TRBD1 matches at 8 bases. V lost 6 bases and J lost 5; bases outside the gene matches: 23. CDR3 length: 19 amino acids. Germline loops: CDR1 MNHEY, CDR2 SVGAGI. The CDR3 is CASSPDSGTGHPLRTEAFF. Written as DNA, the CDR3 is TGTGCCAGCAGCCCCGATTCCGGGACAGGACATCCTTTGAGAACTGAAGCTTTCTTT.